The clone carrying this T cell receptor (beta chain) was seen at least ten times. Its antigen is not identified. The read terminates 3 residues before the CDR3 end, so the remaining end is supplied by the germline J gene. Sequencing input was equivalent genomic DNA from CVID and controls. Produced via immunoSEQ multiplex PCR; TCRdb's table is partial and in-frame only. The sample includes 50,000 or so clones, none of them occurring once. This CDR3 has 15 amino acids. Germline V gives CDR1 LNHDA, CDR2 SQIVND (reference sequence). Losses at the gene ends were 4 bases for V and 3 bases for J; bases not matched to a gene: 6. This specimen comes from a study of T cell clonality in common variable immunodeficiency. Study-level findings and limits: Fewer TCRbeta clones were shared among CVID subjects than controls. Compared with healthy controls, CVID subjects showed increased TCRbeta clonality, mostly in about a third.

The rearrangement uses TRBV19 and TRBJ2-7, with 10 bases fitting TRBD2. This sequence was found in a person between 18 and 75 years old in good health. The sample consisted of peripheral blood mononuclear cells. CDR3 loop: CASSTAGGLNYEQYF. The CDR3 bases that were read are TGTGCCAGTAGTACAGCGGGAGGGTTAAACTACGAG.